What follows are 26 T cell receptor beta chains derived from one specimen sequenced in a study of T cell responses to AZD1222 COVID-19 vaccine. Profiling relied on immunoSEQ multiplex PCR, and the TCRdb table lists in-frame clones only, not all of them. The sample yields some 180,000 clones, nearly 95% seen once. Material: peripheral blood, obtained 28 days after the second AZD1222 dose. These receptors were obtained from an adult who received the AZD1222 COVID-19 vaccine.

CDR3 in amino acids: CASSRTGENTEAFF. As DNA, the CDR3 is TGTGCCAGCAGCCGAACAGGGGAGAACACTGAAGCTTTCTTT. This rearrangement joins TRBV3-1 (or the pseudogene TRBV3-2) to TRBJ1-1, with TRBD1 matching 7 bases. The CDR3 loop spans 14 amino acids. Germline V gene data show CDR1 as LGHDT and CDR2 as YNNKEL (reference sequence). V shed 4 bases, J shed 1 base, and the junction held 3 bases outside the gene matches.

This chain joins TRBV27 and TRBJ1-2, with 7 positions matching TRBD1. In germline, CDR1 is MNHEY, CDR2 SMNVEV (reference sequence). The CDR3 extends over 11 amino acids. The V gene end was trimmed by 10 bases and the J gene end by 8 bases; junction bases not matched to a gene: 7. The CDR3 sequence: CATITGVGYTF. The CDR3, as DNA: TGTGCCACCATCACAGGGGTCGGCTACACCTTC.

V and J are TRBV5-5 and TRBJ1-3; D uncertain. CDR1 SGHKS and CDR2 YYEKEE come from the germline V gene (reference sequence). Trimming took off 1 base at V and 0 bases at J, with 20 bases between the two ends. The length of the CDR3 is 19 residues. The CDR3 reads CASSLRAPLGIASGNTIYF. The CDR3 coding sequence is TGTGCCAGCAGCTTGAGGGCCCCGCTGGGGATCGCCTCTGGAAACACCATATATTTT.

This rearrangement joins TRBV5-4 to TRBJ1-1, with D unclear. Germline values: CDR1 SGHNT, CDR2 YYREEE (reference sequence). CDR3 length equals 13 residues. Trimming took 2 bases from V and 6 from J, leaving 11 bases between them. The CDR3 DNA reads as TGTGCCAGCAGCTTTTCCTCATTCCCTGAAGCTTTCTTT. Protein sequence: CASSFSSFPEAFF.

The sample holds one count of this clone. CDR3 in amino acids: CASSPPSSGPLLGQFF. The CDR3 DNA is TGTGCCAGCAGCCCTCCTTCTAGCGGTCCCCTTTTGGGGCAGTTCTTC. The chain is built from TRBV7-2 and TRBJ2-1, with TRBD2 matching 7 bases. V trimming: 5 bases; J trimming: 12 bases; junction bases outside the gene matches: 19. Germline CDR1 and CDR2: SGHTA and FQGNSA. The CDR3 consists of 16 residues.

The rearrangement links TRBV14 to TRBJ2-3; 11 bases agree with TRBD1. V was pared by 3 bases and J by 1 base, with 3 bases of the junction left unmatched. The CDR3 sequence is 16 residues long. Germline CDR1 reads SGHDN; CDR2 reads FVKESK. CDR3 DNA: TGTGCCAGCAGCCAGGACAGGGGGCTTGGCACAGATACGCAGTATTTT. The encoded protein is CASSQDRGLGTDTQYF.

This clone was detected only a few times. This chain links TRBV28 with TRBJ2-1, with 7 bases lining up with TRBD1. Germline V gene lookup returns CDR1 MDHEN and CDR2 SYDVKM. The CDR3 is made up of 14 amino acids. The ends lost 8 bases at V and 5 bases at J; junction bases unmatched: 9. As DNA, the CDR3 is TGTGCCAGCGGCACCGGGACAGCTAACAATGAGCAGTTCTTC. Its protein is CASGTGTANNEQFF.

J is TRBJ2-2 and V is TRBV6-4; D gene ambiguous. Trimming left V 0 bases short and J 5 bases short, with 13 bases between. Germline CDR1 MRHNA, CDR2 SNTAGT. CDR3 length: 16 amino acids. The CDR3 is CASSDSGSWHTGELFF. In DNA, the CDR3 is TGTGCCAGCAGTGACTCGGGTAGTTGGCATACCGGGGAGCTGTTTTTT.

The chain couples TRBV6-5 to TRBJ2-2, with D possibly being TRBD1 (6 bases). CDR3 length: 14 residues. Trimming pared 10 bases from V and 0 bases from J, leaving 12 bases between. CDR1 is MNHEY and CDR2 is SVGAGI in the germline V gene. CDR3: CATNRAPNTGELFF. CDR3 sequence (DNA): TGTGCCACCAACAGGGCCCCGAACACCGGGGAGCTGTTTTTT.

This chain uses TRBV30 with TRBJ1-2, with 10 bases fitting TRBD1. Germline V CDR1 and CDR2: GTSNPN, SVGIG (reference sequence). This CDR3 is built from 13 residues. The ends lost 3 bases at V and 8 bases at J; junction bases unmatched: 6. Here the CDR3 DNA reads TGTGCCTGGAGCCCAGGACAGGGGGGAGGCTACACCTTC. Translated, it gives CAWSPGQGGGYTF.

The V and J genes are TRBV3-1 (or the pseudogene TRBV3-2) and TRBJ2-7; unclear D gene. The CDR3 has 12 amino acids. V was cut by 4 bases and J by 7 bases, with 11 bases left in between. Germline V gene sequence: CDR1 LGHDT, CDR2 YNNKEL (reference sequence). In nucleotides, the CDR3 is TGTGCCAGCAGCCGGAGCAGGCTGGAGCAGTACTTC. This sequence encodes CASSRSRLEQYF.

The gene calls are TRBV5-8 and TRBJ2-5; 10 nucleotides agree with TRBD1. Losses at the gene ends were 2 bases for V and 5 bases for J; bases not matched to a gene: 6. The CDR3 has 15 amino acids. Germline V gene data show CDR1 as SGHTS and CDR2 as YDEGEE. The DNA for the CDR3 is TGTGCCAGCAGCTTAGAGACAGGGGGCGGCGAGACCCAGTACTTC. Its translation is CASSLETGGGETQYF.

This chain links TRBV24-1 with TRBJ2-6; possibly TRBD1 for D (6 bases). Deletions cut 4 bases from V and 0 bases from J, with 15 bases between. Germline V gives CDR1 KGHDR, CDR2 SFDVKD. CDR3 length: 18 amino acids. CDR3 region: CATSESGQRPSGANVLTF. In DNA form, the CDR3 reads TGTGCCACCAGTGAAAGTGGACAGCGTCCCTCTGGGGCCAACGTCCTGACTTTC.

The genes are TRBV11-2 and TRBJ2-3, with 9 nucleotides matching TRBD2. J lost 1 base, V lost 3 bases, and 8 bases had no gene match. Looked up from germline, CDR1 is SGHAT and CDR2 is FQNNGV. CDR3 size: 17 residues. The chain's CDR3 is CASSFGTSRQGTDTQYF. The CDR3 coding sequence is TGTGCCAGCAGCTTTGGGACTAGCAGGCAGGGCACAGATACGCAGTATTTT.

Here the CDR3 reads CASSTQGDGELFF. As DNA, the CDR3 is TGCGCCAGCAGCACCCAGGGGGACGGGGAGCTGTTTTTT. The rearrangement uses TRBV5-1 and TRBJ2-2, with 7 bases lining up with TRBD1. Germline CDR1 is SGHRS and CDR2 is YFSETQ. Germline trimming cut 4 bases from V and 7 bases from J; bases unmatched to any gene: 4. The CDR3 totals 13 residues.

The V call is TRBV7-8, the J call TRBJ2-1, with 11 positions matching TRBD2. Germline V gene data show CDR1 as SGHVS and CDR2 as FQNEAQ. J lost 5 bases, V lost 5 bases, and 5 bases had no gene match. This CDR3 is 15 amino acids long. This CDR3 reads CASSPGTSGNNEQFF. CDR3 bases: TGTGCCAGCAGCCCCGGGACTAGCGGTAACAATGAGCAGTTCTTC.

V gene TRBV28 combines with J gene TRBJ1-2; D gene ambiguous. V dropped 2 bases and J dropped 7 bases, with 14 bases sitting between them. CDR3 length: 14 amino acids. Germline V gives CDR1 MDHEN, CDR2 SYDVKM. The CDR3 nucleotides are TGTGCCAGCAGTTTAGGATCGTCGAAGTTTGGCTACACCTTC. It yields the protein CASSLGSSKFGYTF.

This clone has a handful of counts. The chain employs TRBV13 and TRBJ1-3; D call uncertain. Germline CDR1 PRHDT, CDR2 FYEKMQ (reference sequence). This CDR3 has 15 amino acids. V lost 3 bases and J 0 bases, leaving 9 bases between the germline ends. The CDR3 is CASSFFSASGNTIYF. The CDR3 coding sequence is TGTGCCAGCAGCTTTTTTTCAGCCTCTGGAAACACCATATATTTT.

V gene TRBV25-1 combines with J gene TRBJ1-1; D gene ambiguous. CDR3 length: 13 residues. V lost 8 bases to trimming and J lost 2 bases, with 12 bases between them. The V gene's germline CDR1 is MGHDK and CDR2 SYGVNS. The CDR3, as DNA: TGTGCCAGCGGGGAGATAGGAAACACTGAAGCTTTCTTT. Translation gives CASGEIGNTEAFF.

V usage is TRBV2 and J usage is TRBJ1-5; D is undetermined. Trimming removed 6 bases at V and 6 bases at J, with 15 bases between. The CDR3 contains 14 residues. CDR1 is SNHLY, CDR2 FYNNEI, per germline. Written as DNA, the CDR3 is TGTGCCAGCAGGCCCGGTTCGGGAGGTCAGCCCCAGCATTTT. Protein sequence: CASRPGSGGQPQHF.

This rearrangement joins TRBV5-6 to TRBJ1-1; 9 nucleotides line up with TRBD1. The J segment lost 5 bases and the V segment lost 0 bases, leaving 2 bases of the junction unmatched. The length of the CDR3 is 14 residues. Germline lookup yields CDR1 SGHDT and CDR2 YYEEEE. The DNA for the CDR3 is TGTGCCAGCAGCTTGGGGGGACAGGGAACTGAAGCTTTCTTT. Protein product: CASSLGGQGTEAFF.

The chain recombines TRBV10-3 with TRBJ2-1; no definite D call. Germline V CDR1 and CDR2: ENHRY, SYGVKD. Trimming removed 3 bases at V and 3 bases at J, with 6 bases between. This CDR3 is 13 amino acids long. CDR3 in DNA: TGTGCCATCAGTGACGGCGACTACAATGAGCAGTTCTTC. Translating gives CAISDGDYNEQFF.

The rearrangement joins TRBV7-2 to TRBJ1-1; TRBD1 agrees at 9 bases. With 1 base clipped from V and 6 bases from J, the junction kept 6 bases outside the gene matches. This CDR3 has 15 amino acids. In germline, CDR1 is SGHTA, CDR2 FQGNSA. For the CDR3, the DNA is TGTGCCAGCAGCTTAGAGGACAGGGGCCGGGCTGAAGCTTTCTTT. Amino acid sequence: CASSLEDRGRAEAFF.

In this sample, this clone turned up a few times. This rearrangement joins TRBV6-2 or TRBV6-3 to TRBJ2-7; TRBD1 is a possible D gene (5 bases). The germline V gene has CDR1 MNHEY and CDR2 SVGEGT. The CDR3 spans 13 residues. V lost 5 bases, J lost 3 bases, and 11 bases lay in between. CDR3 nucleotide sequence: TGTGCCAGCAGTGACAGCTATATCTACGAGCAGTACTTC. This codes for CASSDSYIYEQYF.

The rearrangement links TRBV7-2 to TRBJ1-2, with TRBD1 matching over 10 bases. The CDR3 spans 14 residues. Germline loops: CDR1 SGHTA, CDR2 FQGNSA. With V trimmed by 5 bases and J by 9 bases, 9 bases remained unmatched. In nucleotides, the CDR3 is TGTGCCAGCAGCGACTCCGGGACAGGGGTTCGCTACACCTTC. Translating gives CASSDSGTGVRYTF.

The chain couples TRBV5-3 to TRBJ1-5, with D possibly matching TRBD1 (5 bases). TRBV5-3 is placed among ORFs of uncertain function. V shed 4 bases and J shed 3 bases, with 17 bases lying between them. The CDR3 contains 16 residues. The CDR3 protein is CARSRRGGQSNQPQHF. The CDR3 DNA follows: TGTGCCAGAAGCCGCCGTGGGGGTCAATCCAATCAGCCCCAGCATTTT.